This TCR beta chain was sequenced in a study of T cell responses to AZD1222 COVID-19 vaccine (TCRdb year 2021). About the study as a whole: AZD1222 recipients with second doses at about 4 weeks or about 12 weeks were pooled, because spike-specific TCR depth and breadth did not differ between schedules. TCR sequencing covered roughly 230 trial participants: around 210 given two doses of AZD1222 and 26 given two doses of MenACWY control vaccine. Trial participants were enrolled into age subgroups of 18-55, 56-69 and 70-plus years, which contained approximately 150, 28 and 58 TCR-sequenced participants, respectively.

The time point label on this specimen signifies: baseline before first vaccination. The vaccinee samples were drawn from two UK trials, COV001 and COV002, one of which was a single-blind randomized controlled phase 2/3 trial testing AZD1222 (ChAdOx1 nCoV-19) in healthy adults. For TCRbeta chain sequencing, PBMC samples from trial participants were taken at day 0 and at day 28 after the second dose. As to this clone: Its specific antigen is unknown. Base qualities were left out, and no much larger clone turns up one base away.

Points the paper makes about the study in general: Participants were mostly white British and included more females than males, and it was suggested by the authors that clonal diversity may have been underestimated. Nearly half of unique spike-specific TCRs reportedly recognized epitopes outside regions mutated in the B.1.351 and B.1.1.7 variants. Because no day 14 peak-response samples were available, the repertoires could be characterized only after the peak T cell response. In the small 56-69-year group, the increase in depth fell short of significance, most likely because of low power. CD4 TCRs associated with the vaccine covered the entire spike protein, and the dominant responses were in regions 160-218 and 743-854. Conclusions about previously exposed vaccinees are limited, since just five to seven AZD1222 recipients were seropositive for SARS-CoV-2 at baseline. A significant rise in spike-specific TCR breadth and depth was observed after two AZD1222 doses relative to day 0 and relative to MenACWY recipients.

V drops 1 base and J drops 4 bases, leaving 11 bases in between. From its cysteine to its phenylalanine, the CDR3 spans 14 amino acids. Only CDR3 DNA is held: 42 bases, read in frame from base 1. CDR1 and CDR2 (SGHAT, FQNNGV) derive from the germline V gene. The CDR3 regions of human TCRbeta chains were analyzed by immunosequencing. On the authors' methods: TCRs in the repertoires were matched against a reference library of SARS-CoV-2-specific TCRs that had been generated with the MIRA antigen-specificity platform. Breadth meant the fraction of unique TCRs that were SARS-CoV-2-associated, whereas depth meant the fraction of total T cells that were SARS-CoV-2-associated. Using the MIRA data, each spike-specific TCR was mapped to the spike region that the TCR reacts to and placed in a CD4 or CD8 class. Log10-transformed breadth and depth values were compared by one-way ANOVA with Sidak's multiple comparisons tests. TCRdb limited this immuneACCESS table to in-frame rearrangements with V and J called. A share of clones is missing; checked studies link under half to unresolved V genes, and the rest is unexplained. Clonal size and the V and J genes are those of that table, whereas D and trimming came from the DNA. Present in this sample are about 140,000 clones, about 88% of which were seen just once. The top ten clones comprise approximately 4.5% of the sample.

Recombination joined TRBV11-2 with TRBJ2-7, with the D gene not clear enough to name. The source material was peripheral blood, sampled on day 0 of AZD1222 vaccination. The receptor's source is an adult in good health. The nucleotide sequence is TGTGCCAGCAGCTTAGTGGATTCCAGATACGAGCAGTACTTC. Its coded protein is CASSLVDSRYEQYF. With the rest looked up from the reference TRBV11-2 and TRBJ2-7 genes rather than sequenced, the full variable domain is EAGVAQSPRYKIIEKRQSVAFWCNPISGHATLYWYQQILGQGPKLLIQFQNNGVVDDSQLPKDRFSAERLKGVDSTLKIQPAKLEDSAVYLCASSLVDSRYEQYFGPGTRLTVT.